The clone carrying this T cell receptor beta chain was found once. Antigen specificity is unknown. This sample stems from a study of beta chain features in type 1 diabetes. Findings and caveats of the study: Since sequencing was performed on cDNA, cells with high TCR expression could be over-represented. Shorter TCRB CDR3s, moderately but significantly so, marked every one of the four CD4+ subsets in Type 1 diabetes patients.

The authors sorted CD4+ naive, central memory, regulatory and stem cell-like memory cells via CD45RO/CCR7/CD25/CD127/CD95/CD27. cDNA synthesis used the whole RNA isolate, giving expressed TCRB sequences. The method was immunoSEQ multiplex PCR; TCRdb's version includes in-frame clones alone and lacks a portion of them. Of approximately 120,000 clones in the sample, roughly a sixth were seen once. The CDR3 spans 16 residues. J was trimmed by 1 base and V by 1 base; bases with no gene match: 7. Germline V gives CDR1 LGHNA, CDR2 YSLEER. The receptor was isolated from a man between 18 and 35 years old with type 1 diabetes. Sequences were obtained from central memory CD4+ T cells from blood. The chain employs TRBV4-3 and TRBJ2-7, with 7 bases that match TRBD1. CDR3 in DNA: TGCGCCAGCAGCCAAGTAATCTCGGGACAGTCCTACGAGCAGTACTTC. The encoded protein is CASSQVISGQSYEQYF.